This T cell receptor (beta chain) was found in a study of naive and memory T cell subsets. Ligated cDNA underwent four rounds of PCR with nested alpha and beta constant region primers and SP2. In TCRdb, the 5' RACE reads were re-called with MiXCR into one record per CDR3 protein. This repertoire shows 55,000 to 70,000 distinct CDR3 sequences, 7.2% found once; its top ten account for roughly a tenth. The library had UMIs added by 3' ligation of an oligonucleotide to TCR cDNA. Unsorted total RNA, roughly 1 to 1000 ng, was DNase treated before reverse transcription. The CDR3 extends over 16 amino acids. CDR1 LNHDA and CDR2 SQIVND come from the germline V gene (reference sequence). The ends lost 7 bases at V and 4 bases at J; junction bases unmatched: 13.

This chain links TRBV19 with TRBJ1-2; 9 nucleotides agree with TRBD1. This receptor was obtained from a male donor in good health. CDR3 DNA: TGTGCCAGTAAAGAACAGGGGGCACGGATTGGCTATGGCTACACCTTC. It codes for CASKEQGARIGYGYTF.